This T cell receptor (beta chain) was sequenced for a study of shared clonotypes between healthy human individuals. Study as a whole: Donors consisted of two women and a few men between 18 and 49.

Of note for this clone: No antigen is known for it.

The CDR3 extends over 16 amino acids. The germline V gene encodes CDR1 MDHEN and CDR2 SYDVKM. V shed 2 bases and J shed 8 bases, with 19 bases lying between them. Study observations and caveats: Rarefaction showed that sequencing of sorted subsets was incomplete (despite large depth). Naive subsets usually exceeded memory subsets in estimated richness.

The table came from immunoSEQ multiplex PCR; TCRdb's copy has only in-frame clones and leaves some out. Here the sample spans roughly 890,000 clones, 92% being singletons. Terminally differentiated effector memory CD45RA+ cells were excluded from the naive CD8 cells, which were CD45RO-negative and positively selected for CCR7. The sequenced sample was naive CD8+ T cells sorted from blood. The chain has TRBV28 and TRBJ2-1, with a possible D match to TRBD2 (6 bases). This clonotype was obtained from a man aged 25 to 40 in good health. The CDR3 bases are TGTGCCAGCAGTTTAAGCCCGGGACTCCTAGAGGATGAGCAGTTCTTC. Its protein is CASSLSPGLLEDEQFF. Full variable domain (outside the CDR3, taken from reference TRBV28 and TRBJ2-1): DVKVTQSSRYLVKRTGEKVFLECVQDMDHENMFWYRQDPGLGLRLIYFSYDVKMKEKGDIPEGYSVSREKKERFSLILESASTNQTSMYLCASSLSPGLLEDEQFFGPGTRLTVL.